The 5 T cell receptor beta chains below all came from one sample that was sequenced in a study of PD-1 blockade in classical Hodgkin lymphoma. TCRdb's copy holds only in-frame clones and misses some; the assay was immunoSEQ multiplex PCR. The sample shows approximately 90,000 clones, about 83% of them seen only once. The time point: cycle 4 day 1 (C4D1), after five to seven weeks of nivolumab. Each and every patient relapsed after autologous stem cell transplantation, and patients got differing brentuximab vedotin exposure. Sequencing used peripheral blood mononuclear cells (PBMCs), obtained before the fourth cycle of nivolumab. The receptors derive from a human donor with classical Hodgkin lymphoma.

CDR3 loop: CASSSTGTPNHQFF. The DNA of the CDR3 is TGTGCCAGCAGCTCCACCGGGACCCCCAACCACCAGTTCTTC. The rearrangement uses TRBV7-9 and TRBJ2-1, with D perhaps matching TRBD1 or TRBD2 (5 bases each). The V and J ends lost 4 bases and 13 bases respectively, with 20 bases between them. Germline CDR1 is SEHNR and CDR2 is FQNEAQ (reference sequence). The CDR3 runs 14 residues.

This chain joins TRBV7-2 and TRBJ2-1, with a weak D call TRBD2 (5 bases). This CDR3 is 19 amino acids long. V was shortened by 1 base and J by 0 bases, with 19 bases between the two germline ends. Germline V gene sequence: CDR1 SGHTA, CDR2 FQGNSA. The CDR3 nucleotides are TGTGCCAGCAGCTTAGAACCATCCCGGACTGGCCGCTCCTACAATGAGCAGTTCTTC. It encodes CASSLEPSRTGRSYNEQFF.

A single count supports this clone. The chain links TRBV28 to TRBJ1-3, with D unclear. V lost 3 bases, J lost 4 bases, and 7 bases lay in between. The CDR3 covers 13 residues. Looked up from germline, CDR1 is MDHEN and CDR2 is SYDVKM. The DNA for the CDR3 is TGTGCCAGCAGTTTGGGGTACGGAAACACCATATATTTT. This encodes CASSLGYGNTIYF.

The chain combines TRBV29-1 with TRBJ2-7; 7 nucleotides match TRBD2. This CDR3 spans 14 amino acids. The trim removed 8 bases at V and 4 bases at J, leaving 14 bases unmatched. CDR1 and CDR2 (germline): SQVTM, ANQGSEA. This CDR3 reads CSFSVGGSAYEQYF. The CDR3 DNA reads TGCAGCTTCTCGGTGGGCGGGAGCGCTTACGAGCAGTACTTC.

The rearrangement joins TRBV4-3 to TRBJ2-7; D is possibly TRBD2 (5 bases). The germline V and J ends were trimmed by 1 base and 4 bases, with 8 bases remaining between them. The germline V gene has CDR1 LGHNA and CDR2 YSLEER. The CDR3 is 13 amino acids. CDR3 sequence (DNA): TGCGCCAGCAGCCAAGGGGTAGCGTACGAGCAGTACTTC. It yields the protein CASSQGVAYEQYF.